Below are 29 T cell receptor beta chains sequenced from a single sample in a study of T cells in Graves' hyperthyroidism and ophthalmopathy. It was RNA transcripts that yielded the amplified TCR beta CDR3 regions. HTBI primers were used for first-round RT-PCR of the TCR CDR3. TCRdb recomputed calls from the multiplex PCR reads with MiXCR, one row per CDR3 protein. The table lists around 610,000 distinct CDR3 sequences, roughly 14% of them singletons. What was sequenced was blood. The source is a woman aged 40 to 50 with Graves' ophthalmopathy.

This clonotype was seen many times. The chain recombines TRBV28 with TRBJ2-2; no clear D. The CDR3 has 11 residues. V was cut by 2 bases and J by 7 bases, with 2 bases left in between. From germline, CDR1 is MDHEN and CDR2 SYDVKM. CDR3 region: CASSLDGELFF. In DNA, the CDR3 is TGTGCCAGCAGTTTAGACGGGGAGCTGTTTTTT.

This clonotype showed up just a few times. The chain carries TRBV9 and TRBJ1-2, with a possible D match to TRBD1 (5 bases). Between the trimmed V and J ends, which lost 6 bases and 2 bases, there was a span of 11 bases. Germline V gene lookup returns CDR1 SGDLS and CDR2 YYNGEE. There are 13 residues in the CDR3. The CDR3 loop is CASKGDSNYGYTF. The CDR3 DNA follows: TGTGCCAGCAAGGGAGACAGCAACTATGGCTACACCTTC.

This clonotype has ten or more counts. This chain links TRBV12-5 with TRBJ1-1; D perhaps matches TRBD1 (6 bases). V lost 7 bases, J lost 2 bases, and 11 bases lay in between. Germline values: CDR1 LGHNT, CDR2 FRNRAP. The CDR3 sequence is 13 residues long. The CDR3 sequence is CASALDRNTEAFF. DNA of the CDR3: TGTGCTAGTGCCCTGGACAGAAACACTGAAGCTTTCTTT.

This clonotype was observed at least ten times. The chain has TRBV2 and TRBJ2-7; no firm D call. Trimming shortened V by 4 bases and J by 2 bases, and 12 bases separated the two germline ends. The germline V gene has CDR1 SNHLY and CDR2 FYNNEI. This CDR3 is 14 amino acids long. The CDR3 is CASSAAAAAYEQYF. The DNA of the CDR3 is TGTGCCAGCAGTGCGGCGGCCGCTGCCTACGAGCAGTACTTC. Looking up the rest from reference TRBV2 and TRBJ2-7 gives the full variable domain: EPEVTQTPSHQVTQMGQEVILRCVPISNHLYFYWYRQILGQKVEFLVSFYNNEISEKSEIFDDQFSVERPDGSNFTLKIRSTKLEDSAMYFCASSAAAAAYEQYFGPGTRLTVT.

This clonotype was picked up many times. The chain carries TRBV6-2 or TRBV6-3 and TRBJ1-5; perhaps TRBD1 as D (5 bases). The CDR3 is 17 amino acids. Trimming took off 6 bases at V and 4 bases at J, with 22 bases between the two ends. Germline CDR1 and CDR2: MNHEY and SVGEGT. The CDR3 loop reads CASSRAGLTGGNQPQHF. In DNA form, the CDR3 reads TGTGCCAGCAGCCGCGCGGGACTCACCGGGGGTAATCAGCCCCAGCATTTT.

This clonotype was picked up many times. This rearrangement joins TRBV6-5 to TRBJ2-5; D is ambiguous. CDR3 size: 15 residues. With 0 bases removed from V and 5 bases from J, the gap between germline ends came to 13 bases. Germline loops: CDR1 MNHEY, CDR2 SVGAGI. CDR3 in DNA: TGTGCCAGCAGTTACTCAGGCTACCCCGTCGAGACCCAGTACTTC. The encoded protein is CASSYSGYPVETQYF.

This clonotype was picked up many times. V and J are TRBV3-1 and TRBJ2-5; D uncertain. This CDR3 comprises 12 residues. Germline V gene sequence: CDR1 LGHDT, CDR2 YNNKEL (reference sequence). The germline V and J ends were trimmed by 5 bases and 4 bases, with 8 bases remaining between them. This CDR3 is CASSAPTETQYF. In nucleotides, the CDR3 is TGTGCCAGCAGCGCACCTACAGAGACCCAGTACTTC.

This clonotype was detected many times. The CDR3 spells CASRKTSGSYEQYF. The CDR3 DNA reads TGTGCCAGCAGGAAGACTAGCGGGAGCTACGAGCAGTACTTC. The V gene is TRBV6-1, the J gene TRBJ2-7; 12 positions agree with TRBD2. V trimming: 6 bases; J trimming: 3 bases; junction bases outside the gene matches: 3. Germline assignment: CDR1 MNHNS and CDR2 SASEGT. The CDR3 is 14 amino acids.

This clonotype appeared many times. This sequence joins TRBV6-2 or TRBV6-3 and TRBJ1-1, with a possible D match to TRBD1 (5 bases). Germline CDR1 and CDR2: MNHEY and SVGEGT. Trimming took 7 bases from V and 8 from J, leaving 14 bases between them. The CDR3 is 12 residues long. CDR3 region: CASTLGDSEAFF. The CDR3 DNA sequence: TGTGCCAGCACCCTAGGGGACTCGGAAGCTTTCTTT.

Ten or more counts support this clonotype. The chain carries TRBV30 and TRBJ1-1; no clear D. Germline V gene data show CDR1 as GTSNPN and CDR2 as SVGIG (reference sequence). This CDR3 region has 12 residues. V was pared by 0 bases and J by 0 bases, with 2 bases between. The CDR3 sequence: CAWSVLNTEAFF. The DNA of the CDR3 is TGTGCCTGGAGTGTTCTGAACACTGAAGCTTTCTTT.

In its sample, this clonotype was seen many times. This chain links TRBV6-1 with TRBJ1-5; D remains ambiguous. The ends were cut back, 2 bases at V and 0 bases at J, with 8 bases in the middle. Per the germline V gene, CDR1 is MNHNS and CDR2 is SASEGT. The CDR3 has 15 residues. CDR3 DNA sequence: TGTGCCAGCAGTGAACTCCGGGATAGCAATCAGCCCCAGCATTTT. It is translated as CASSELRDSNQPQHF.

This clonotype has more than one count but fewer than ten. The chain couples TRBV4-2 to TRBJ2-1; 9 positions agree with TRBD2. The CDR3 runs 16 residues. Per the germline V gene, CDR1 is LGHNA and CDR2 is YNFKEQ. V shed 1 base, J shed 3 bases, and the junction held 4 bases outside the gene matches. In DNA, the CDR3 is TGTGCCAGCAGCCAAGCTGCTAGCGGGGACTACAATGAGCAGTTCTTC. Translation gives CASSQAASGDYNEQFF.

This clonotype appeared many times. DNA of the CDR3: TGTGCCAGCAGACCCACGGGGGTAGCCTACGAGCAGTACTTC. Translating it yields CASRPTGVAYEQYF. The genes are TRBV28 and TRBJ2-7; D perhaps matches TRBD2 (6 bases). CDR3 length: 14 amino acids. The germline V gene has CDR1 MDHEN and CDR2 SYDVKM. The V end was cut by 6 bases, the J end by 2 bases, with 14 bases between.

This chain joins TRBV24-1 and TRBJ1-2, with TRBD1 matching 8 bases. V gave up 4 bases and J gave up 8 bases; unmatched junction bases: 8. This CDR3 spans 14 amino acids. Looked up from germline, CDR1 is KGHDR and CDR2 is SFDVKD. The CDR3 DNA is TGTGCCACCAGTGAGAAGGACAGGGTGACCGGCTACACCTTC. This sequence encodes CATSEKDRVTGYTF.

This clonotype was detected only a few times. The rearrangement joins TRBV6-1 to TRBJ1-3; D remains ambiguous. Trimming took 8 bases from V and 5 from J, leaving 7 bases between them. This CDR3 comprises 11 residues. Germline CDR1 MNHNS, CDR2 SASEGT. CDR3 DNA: TGTGCCAGCCAAGCTCGAAACACCATATATTTT. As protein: CASQARNTIYF.

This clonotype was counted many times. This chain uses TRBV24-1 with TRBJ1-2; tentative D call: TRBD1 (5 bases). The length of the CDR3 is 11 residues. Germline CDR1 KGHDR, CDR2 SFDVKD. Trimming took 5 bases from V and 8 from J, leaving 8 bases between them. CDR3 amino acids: CATSVGDGYTF. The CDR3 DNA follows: TGTGCCACCAGTGTAGGGGACGGCTACACCTTC.

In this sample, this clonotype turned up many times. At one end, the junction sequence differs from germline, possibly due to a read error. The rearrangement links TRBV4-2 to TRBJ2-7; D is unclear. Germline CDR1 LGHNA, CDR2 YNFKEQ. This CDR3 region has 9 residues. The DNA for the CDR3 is TGTGCCAGCAGCCAAGGGGGAAACTTC. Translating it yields CASSQGGNF.

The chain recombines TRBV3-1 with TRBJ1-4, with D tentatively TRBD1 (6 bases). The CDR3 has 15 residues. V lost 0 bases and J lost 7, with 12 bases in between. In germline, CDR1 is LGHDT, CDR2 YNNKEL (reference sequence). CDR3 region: CASSQESRGVEKLFF. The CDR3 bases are TGTGCCAGCAGCCAAGAGTCCAGGGGAGTTGAAAAACTGTTTTTT.

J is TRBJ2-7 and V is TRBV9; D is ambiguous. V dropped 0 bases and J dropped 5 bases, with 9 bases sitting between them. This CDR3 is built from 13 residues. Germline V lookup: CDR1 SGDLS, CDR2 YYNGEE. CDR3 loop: CASSVDVGHEQYF. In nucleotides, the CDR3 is TGTGCCAGCAGCGTAGATGTCGGCCACGAGCAGTACTTC.

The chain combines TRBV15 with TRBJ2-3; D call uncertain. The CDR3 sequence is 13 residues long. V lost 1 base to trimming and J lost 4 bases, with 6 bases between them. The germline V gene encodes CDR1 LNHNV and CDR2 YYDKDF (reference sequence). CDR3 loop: CATSRGFPDTQYF. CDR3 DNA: TGTGCCACCAGCAGAGGGTTTCCAGATACGCAGTATTTT. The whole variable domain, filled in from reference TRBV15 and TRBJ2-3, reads DAMVIQNPRYQVTQFGKPVTLSCSQTLNHNVMYWYQQKSSQAPKLLFHYYDKDFNNEADTPDNFQSRRPNTSFCFLDIRSPGLGDTAMYLCATSRGFPDTQYFGPGTRLTVL.

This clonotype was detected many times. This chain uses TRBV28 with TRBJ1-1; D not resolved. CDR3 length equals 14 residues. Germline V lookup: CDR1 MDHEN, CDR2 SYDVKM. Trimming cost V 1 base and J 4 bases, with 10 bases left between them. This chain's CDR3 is CASSLFGEGTEAFF. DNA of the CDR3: TGTGCCAGCAGTTTATTTGGGGAGGGCACTGAAGCTTTCTTT.

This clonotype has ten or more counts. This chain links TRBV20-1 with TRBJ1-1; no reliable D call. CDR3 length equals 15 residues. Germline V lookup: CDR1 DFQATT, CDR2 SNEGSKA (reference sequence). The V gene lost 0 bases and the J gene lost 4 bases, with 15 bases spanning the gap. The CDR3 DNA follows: TGCAGTGCTAGAGATTCCTTCAGACGGATCACTGAAGCTTTCTTT. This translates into CSARDSFRRITEAFF.

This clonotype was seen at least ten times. The CDR3: CATSRDSGQYNEQFF. CDR3 nucleotides: TGTGCCACCAGCAGAGATTCTGGGCAGTACAATGAGCAGTTCTTC. V gene TRBV15 combines with J gene TRBJ2-1; D is uncertain. CDR1 and CDR2 from the germline V gene are LNHNV and YYDKDF (reference sequence). The CDR3 is 15 amino acids. V shed 0 bases and J shed 4 bases, with 10 bases lying between them.

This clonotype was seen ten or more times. In DNA, the CDR3 is TGTGCCAGCAGTTTATTCCAGGGACATCAGCCCCAGCATTTT. Protein product: CASSLFQGHQPQHF. J is TRBJ1-5 and V is TRBV28, with a possible D match to TRBD1 (5 bases). This CDR3 comprises 14 residues. V was clipped by 1 base and J by 5 bases, with 9 bases between them. Looked up from germline, CDR1 is MDHEN and CDR2 is SYDVKM.

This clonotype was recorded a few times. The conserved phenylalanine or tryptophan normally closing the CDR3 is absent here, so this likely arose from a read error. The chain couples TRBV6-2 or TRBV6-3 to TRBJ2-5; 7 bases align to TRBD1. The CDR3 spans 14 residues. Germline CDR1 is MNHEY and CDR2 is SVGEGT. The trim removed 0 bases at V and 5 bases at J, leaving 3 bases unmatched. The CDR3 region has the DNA TGTGCCAGCAGTTACTCTGGGACAGCGGAGACCCAGTACCTC. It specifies CASSYSGTAETQYL.

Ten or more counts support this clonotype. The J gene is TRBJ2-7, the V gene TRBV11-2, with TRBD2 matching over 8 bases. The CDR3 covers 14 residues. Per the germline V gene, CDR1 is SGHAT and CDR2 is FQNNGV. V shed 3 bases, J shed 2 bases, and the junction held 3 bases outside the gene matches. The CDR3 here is CASSLREATYEQYF. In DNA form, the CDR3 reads TGTGCCAGCAGCTTGCGGGAGGCAACCTACGAGCAGTACTTC.

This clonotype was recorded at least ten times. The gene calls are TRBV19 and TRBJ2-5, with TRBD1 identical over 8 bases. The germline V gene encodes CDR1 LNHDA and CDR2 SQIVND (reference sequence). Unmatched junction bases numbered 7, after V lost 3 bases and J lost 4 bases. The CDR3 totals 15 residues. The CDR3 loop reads CASSMVGQGRETQYF. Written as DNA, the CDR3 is TGTGCCAGTAGTATGGTTGGACAGGGAAGAGAGACCCAGTACTTC.

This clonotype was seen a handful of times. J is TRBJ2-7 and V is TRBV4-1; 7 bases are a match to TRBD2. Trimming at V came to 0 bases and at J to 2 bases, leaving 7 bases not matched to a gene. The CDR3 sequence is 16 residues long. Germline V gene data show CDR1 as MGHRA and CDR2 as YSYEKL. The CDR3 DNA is TGCGCCAGCAGCCAAGAATGGCGGGAGACACCCTACGAGCAGTACTTC. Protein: CASSQEWRETPYEQYF.

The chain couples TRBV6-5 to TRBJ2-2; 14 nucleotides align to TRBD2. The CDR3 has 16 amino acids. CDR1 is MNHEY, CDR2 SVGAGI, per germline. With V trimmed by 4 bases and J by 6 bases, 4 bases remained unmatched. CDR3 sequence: CASSLTSGGVAGELFF. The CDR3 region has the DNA TGTGCCAGCAGTTTGACTAGCGGGGGGGTGGCCGGGGAGCTGTTTTTT.